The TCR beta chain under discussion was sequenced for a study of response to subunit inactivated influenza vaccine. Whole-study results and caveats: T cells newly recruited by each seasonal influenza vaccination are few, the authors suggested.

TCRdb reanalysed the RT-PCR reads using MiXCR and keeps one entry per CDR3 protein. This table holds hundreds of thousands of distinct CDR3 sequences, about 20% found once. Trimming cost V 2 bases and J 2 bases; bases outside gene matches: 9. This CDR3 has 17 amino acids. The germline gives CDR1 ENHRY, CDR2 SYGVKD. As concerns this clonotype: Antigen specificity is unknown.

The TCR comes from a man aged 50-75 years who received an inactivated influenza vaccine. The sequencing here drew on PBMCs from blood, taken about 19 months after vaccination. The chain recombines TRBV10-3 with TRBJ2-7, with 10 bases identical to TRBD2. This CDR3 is CAISEVGAGGSTYEQYF. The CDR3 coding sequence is TGTGCCATCAGTGAGGTCGGAGCGGGAGGGTCAACCTACGAGCAGTACTTC.